One sample yielded the 5 T cell receptor beta chains listed below, sequenced in a study of Graves' ophthalmopathy and Graves' hyperthyroidism. RNA served as the template for amplifying TCR beta CDR3 regions. First-round RT-PCR relied on HTBI primers, and a second-round multiplex PCR came next. TCRdb redid the calling of the multiplex PCR reads with MiXCR, one entry per CDR3 protein. The sample lists some 750,000 distinct CDR3 sequences; 35% to 50% were seen once. Sample: peripheral blood. Receptors originate from an adult man with Graves' ophthalmopathy.

In this sample, this clonotype turned up many times. The chain uses TRBV7-2 and TRBJ2-5; D unclear. The CDR3 covers 16 residues. Germline values: CDR1 SGHTA, CDR2 FQGNSA. The ends were cut back, 4 bases at V and 5 bases at J, with 20 bases in the middle. The CDR3 DNA follows: TGTGCCAGCAGCTCCACCTCGCCCCTAGGCCGGGAGACCCAGTACTTC. As protein: CASSSTSPLGRETQYF.

The chain's CDR3 is CASSYSKFGGNSYEQYF. In DNA form, the CDR3 reads TGTGCCAGCAGTTACTCGAAATTTGGGGGCAACTCCTACGAGCAGTACTTC. The chain recombines TRBV7-8 with TRBJ2-7; D is possibly TRBD1 (6 bases). Germline loops: CDR1 SGHVS, CDR2 FQNEAQ. Trimming pared 6 bases from V and 0 bases from J, leaving 21 bases between. The CDR3 totals 17 residues.

The rearrangement links TRBV10-3 to TRBJ1-1; 7 bases are a match to TRBD1. The V gene's germline CDR1 is ENHRY and CDR2 SYGVKD. The J segment lost 4 bases and the V segment lost 2 bases, leaving 1 base of the junction unmatched. This CDR3 has 13 amino acids. DNA for the CDR3: TGTGCCATCAGTGAGGAGGGGGCCACTGAAGCTTTCTTT. As protein: CAISEEGATEAFF.

At least ten counts were recorded for this clonotype. The genes are TRBV10-1 and TRBJ2-5, with D possibly TRBD2 on 5 matching bases. V shed 0 bases and J shed 4 bases, with 9 bases lying between them. Germline values: CDR1 WNHNN, CDR2 SYGVQD (reference sequence). CDR3 length equals 14 residues. The DNA of the CDR3 is TGCGCCAGCAGTGAGTCTGACGGGGTAGAGACCCAGTACTTC. Its translation is CASSESDGVETQYF.

This clonotype turned up a few times. The chain links TRBV7-2 to TRBJ2-3; 9 positions match TRBD2. The V segment lost 5 bases and the J segment 5 bases; nucleotides outside the gene matches: 5. This CDR3 has 14 residues. Per germline, CDR1 SGHTA and CDR2 FQGNSA. The CDR3 DNA sequence: TGTGCCAGCAGCGGACTAGCGCAACAAGATACGCAGTATTTT. It translates to CASSGLAQQDTQYF.